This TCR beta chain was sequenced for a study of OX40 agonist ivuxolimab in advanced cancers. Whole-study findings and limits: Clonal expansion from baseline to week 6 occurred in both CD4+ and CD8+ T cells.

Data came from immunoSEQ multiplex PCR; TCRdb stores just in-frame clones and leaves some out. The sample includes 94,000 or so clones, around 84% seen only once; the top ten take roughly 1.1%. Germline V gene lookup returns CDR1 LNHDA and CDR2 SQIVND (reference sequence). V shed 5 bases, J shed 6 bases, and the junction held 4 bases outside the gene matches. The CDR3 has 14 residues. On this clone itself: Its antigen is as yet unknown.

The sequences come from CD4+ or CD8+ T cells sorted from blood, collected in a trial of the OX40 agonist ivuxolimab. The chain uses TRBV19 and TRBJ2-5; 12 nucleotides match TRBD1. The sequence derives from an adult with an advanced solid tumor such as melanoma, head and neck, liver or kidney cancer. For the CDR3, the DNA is TGTGCCAGTAGTGGGACAGGGGGCTCAAAGACCCAGTACTTC. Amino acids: CASSGTGGSKTQYF. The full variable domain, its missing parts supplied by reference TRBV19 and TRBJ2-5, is DGGITQSPKYLFRKEGQNVTLSCEQNLNHDAMYWYRQDPGQGLRLIYYSQIVNDFQKGDIAEGYSVSREKKESFPLTVTSAQKNPTAFYLCASSGTGGSKTQYFGPGTRLLVL.